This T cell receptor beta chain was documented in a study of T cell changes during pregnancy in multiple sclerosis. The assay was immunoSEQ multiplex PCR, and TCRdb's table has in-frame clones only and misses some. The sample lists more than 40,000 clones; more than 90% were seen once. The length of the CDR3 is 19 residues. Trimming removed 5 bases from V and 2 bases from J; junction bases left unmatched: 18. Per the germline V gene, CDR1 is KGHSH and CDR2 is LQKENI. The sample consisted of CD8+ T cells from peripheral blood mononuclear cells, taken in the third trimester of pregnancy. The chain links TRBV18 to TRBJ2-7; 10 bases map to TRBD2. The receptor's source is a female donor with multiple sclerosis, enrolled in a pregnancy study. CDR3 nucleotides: TGTGCCAGCTCAGATCCTAGCGGGAGAGGTAACCTCCCGGCCTACGAGCAGTACTTC. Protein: CASSDPSGRGNLPAYEQYF.